Detailed here is one T cell receptor (beta chain). Antigen: not known. The entry originates in a study of cytomegalovirus exposure and HLA in healthy donors. General observations from the study: A list of approximately 150 TCR beta chains associated with cytomegalovirus was given. The authors later found HLA-associated TCR beta chains more clonally expanded than equally common others. Because they were indistinguishable, some V segments, including TRBV6-2 and TRBV6-3, were excluded.

PCR primers comprised 60 Vbeta and 13 Jbeta primers. Libraries were prepared by immunoSEQ multiplex PCR; TCRdb keeps only in-frame clonotypes and omits some of them. The data contain tens of thousands of clones, approximately 78% of them singletons. CDR1 and CDR2 from the germline V gene are SGHTA and FQGNSA. V trimming: 5 bases; J trimming: 6 bases; junction bases outside the gene matches: 9. The length of the CDR3 is 15 residues. The sample comprised PBMCs. The chain is built from TRBV7-2 and TRBJ1-4; 7 nucleotides line up with TRBD1. The origin of this receptor is a woman in her 40s in good health and CMV-seropositive. The CDR3 nucleotides read TGTGCCAGCAGCCCCAGGGCACAGGGGTATGAAAAACTGTTTTTT. This encodes CASSPRAQGYEKLFF.